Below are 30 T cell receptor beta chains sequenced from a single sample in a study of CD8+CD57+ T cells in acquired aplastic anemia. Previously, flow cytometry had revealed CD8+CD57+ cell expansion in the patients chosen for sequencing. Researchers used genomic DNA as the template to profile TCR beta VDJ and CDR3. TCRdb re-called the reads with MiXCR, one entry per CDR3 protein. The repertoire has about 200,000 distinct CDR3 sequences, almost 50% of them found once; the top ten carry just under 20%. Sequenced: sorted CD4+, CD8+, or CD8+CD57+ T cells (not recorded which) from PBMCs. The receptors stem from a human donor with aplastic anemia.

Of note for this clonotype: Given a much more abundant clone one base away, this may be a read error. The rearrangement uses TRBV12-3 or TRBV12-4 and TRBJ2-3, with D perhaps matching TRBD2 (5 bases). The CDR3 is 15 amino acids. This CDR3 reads CASSRLQAGTDAQYF. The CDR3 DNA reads TGTGCCAGCAGCCGACTGCAGGCGGGCACAGATGCGCAGTATTTT.

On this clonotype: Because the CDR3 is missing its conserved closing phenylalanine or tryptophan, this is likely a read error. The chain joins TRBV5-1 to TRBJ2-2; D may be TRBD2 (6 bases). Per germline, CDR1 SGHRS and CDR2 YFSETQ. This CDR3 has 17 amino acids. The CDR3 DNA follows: TGCGCCAGCAGCTTGGGACAGACCGGCGTAAACACCGGGGGGCTGTTTCTT. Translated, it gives CASSLGQTGVNTGGLFL.

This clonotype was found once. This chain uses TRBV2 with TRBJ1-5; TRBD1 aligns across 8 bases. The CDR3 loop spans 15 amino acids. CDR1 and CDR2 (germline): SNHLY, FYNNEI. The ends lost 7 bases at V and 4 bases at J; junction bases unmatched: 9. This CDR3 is CASKEEGTGNQPQHF. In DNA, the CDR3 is TGTGCCAGCAAAGAAGAAGGGACAGGTAATCAGCCCCAGCATTTT.

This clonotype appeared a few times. CDR3 sequence: CASNLTQGDYGYTF. CDR3 coding DNA: TGCGCCAGCAACCTAACACAGGGGGACTATGGCTACACCTTC. The rearrangement joins TRBV10-1 to TRBJ1-2, with 8 bases aligning to TRBD1. CDR3 size: 14 residues. V shed 7 bases, J shed 3 bases, and the junction held 7 bases outside the gene matches. CDR1 is WNHNN and CDR2 is SYGVQD in the germline V gene (reference sequence).

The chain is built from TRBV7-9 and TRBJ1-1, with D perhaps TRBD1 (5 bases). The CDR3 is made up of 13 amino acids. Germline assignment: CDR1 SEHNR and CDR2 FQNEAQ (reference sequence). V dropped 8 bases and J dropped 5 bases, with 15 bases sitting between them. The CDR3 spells CASSKGQGTEAFF. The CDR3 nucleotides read TGTGCCAGCTCTAAGGGGCAAGGGACTGAAGCTTTCTTT.

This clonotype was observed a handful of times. The CDR3 region is CASSFSRDRESNQPQHF. The CDR3 region has the DNA TGTGCCAGCAGCTTTTCCCGGGACAGGGAGAGCAATCAGCCCCAGCATTTT. V is TRBV7-3 and J is TRBJ1-5; 9 bases match TRBD1. Looked up from germline, CDR1 is SGHTA and CDR2 is FQGTGA. This CDR3 is 17 amino acids long. V dropped 3 bases and J dropped 1; count of bases not matched to a gene: 7.

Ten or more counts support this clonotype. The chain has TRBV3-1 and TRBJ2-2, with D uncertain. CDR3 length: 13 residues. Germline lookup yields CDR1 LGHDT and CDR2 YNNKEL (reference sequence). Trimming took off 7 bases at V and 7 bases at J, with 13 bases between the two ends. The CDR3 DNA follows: TGTGCCAGCACCTCCACGGTGTTCGGGGAGCTGTTTTTT. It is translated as CASTSTVFGELFF.

CDR3 region: CASSLTVLDIQYF. CDR3 DNA sequence: TGCGCCAGCAGCTTGACAGTTTTAGACATTCAGTACTTC. The chain carries TRBV5-1 and TRBJ2-4; no definite D call. The germline gives CDR1 SGHRS, CDR2 YFSETQ. This CDR3 region has 13 residues. V gave up 1 base and J gave up 8 bases, with 10 bases separating them.

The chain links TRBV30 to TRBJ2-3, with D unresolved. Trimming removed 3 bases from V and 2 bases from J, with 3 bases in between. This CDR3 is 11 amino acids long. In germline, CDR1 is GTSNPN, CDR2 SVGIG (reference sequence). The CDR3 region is CAWRITDTQYF. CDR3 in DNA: TGTGCCTGGAGGATCACAGATACGCAGTATTTT.

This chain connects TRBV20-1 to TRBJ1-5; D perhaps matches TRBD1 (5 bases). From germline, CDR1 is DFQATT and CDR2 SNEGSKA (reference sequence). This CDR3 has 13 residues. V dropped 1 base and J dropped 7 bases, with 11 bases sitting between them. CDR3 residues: CSARGGSMQPQHF. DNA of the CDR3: TGCAGTGCTAGAGGGGGGAGTATGCAGCCCCAGCATTTT.

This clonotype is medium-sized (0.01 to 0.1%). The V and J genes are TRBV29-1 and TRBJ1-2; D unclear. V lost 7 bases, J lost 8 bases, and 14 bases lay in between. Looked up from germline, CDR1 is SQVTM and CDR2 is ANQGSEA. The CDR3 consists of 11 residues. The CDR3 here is CSAVEAGGYTF. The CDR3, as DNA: TGCAGCGCCGTGGAGGCCGGCGGCTACACCTTC.

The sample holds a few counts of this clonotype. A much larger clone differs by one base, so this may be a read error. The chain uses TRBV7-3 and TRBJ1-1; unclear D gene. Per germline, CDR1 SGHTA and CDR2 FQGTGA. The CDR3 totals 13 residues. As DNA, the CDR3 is TGTGCCAGGAGCTTACTAGTTAACACTGAAGCTTTCTTT. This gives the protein CARSLLVNTEAFF.

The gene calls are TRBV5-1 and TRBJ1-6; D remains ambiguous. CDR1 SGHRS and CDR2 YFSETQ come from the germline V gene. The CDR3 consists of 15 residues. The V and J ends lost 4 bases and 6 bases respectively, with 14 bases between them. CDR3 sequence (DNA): TGCGCCAGCAGCCCGGCTCCAGCGACTAATTCACCCCTCCACTTT. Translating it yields CASSPAPATNSPLHF.

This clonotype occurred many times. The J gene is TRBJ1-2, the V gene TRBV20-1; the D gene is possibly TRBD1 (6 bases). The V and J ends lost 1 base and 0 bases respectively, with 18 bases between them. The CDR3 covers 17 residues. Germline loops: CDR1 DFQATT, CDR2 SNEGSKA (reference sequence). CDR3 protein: CSARGLESGTPNYGYTF. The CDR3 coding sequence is TGCAGTGCTAGAGGGCTAGAATCCGGGACACCTAACTATGGCTACACCTTC.

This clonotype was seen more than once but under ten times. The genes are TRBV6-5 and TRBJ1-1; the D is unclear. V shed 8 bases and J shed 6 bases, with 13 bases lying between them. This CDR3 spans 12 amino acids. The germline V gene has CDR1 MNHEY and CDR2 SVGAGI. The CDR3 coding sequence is TGTGCCAGCCGGGAAAATTACGCTGAAGCTTTCTTT. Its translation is CASRENYAEAFF.

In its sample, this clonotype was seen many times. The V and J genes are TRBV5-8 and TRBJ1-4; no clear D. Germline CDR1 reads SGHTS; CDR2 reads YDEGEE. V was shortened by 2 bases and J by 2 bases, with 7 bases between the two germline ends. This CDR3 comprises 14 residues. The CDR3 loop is CASSFDGTNEKLFF. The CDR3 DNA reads TGTGCCAGCAGCTTCGATGGGACTAATGAAAAACTGTTTTTT.

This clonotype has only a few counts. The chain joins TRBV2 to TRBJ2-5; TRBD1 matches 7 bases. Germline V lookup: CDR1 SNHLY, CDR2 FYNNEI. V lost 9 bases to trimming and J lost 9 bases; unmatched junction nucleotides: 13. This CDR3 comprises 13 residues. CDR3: CASRGTVNQPQYF. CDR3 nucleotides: TGTGCCAGTAGGGGGACAGTCAATCAGCCCCAGTACTTC.

The CDR3 DNA sequence: TGTGCCAGCAGGTATCTGACAGGGGACATTTCTGGGGCCAACGTCCTGACTTTC. Translation: CASRYLTGDISGANVLTF. The rearrangement links TRBV7-9 to TRBJ2-6; TRBD1 matches 8 bases. The V segment lost 6 bases and the J segment 1 base; nucleotides outside the gene matches: 11. Germline assignment: CDR1 SEHNR and CDR2 FQNEAQ (reference sequence). CDR3 length: 18 amino acids.

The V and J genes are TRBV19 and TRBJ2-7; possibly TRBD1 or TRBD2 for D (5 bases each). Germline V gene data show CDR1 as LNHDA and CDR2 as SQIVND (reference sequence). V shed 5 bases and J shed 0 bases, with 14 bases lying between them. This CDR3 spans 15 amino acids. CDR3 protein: CASSQGTESSYEQYF. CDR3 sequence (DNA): TGTGCCAGTAGTCAAGGGACGGAGAGCTCCTACGAGCAGTACTTC.

The CDR3 nucleotides are TGTGCCAGCAGCGCCGCCGGGACAGGGGCCTCTTACTCTGGGGCCAACGTCCTGACTTTC. Translation: CASSAAGTGASYSGANVLTF. V and J are TRBV9 and TRBJ2-6; the match to TRBD1 covers 10 bases. The germline gives CDR1 SGDLS, CDR2 YYNGEE. With V trimmed by 3 bases and J by 0 bases, 12 bases remained unmatched. The CDR3 spans 20 residues.

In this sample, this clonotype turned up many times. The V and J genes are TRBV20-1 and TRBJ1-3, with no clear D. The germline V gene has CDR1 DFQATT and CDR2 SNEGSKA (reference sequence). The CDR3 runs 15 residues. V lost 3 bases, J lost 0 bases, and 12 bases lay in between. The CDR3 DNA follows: TGCAGTGCTAGTGGCAGACCGACCTCTGGAAACACCATATATTTT. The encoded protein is CSASGRPTSGNTIYF.

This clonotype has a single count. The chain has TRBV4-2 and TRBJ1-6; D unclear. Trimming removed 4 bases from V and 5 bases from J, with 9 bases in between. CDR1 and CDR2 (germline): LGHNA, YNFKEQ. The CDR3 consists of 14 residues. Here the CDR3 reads CASSRATNNSPLHF. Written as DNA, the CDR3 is TGTGCCAGCAGCCGGGCCACCAATAATTCACCCCTCCACTTT.

The CDR3 loop reads CASSLGGGEKLFF. The CDR3 nucleotides read TGTGCCAGCAGTTTAGGGGGGGGTGAAAAACTGTTTTTT. The chain combines TRBV12-3 or TRBV12-4 with TRBJ1-4; maybe TRBD1 (5 bases). This CDR3 comprises 13 residues. V lost 1 base and J lost 7, with 7 bases in between.

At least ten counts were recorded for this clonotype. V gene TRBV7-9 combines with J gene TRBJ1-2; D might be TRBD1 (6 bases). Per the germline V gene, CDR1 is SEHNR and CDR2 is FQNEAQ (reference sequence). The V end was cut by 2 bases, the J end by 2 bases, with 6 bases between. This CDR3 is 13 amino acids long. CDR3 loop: CASSLQGNYGYTF. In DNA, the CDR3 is TGTGCCAGCAGCTTACAGGGGAACTATGGCTACACCTTC.

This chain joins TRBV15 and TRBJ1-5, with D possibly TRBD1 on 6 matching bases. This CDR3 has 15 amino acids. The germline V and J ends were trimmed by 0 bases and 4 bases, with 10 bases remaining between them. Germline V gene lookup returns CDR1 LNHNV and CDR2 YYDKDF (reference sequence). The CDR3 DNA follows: TGTGCCACCAGCAGAGATCTAGGGGGGAATCAGCCCCAGCATTTT. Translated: CATSRDLGGNQPQHF.

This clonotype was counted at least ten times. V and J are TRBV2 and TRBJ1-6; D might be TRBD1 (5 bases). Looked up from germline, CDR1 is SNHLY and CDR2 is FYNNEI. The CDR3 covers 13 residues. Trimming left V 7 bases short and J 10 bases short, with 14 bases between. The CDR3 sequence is CASTVDQGSPLHF. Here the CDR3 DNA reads TGTGCCAGCACTGTCGACCAGGGATCACCCCTCCACTTT.

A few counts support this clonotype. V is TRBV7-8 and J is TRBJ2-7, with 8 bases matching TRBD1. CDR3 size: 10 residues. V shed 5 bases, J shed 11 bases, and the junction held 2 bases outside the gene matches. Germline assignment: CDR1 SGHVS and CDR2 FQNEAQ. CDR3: CASSEGQEYF. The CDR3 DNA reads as TGTGCCAGCAGCGAGGGACAGGAGTACTTC.

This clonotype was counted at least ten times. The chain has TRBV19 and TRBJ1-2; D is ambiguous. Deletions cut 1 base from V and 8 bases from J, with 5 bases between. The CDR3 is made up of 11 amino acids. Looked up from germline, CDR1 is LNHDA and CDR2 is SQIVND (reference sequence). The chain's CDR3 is CASSIAEGYTF. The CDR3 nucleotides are TGTGCCAGTAGTATAGCGGAGGGCTACACCTTC.

The CDR3 nucleotides read TGTGCCAGCAGCTTAGTGGGGACAGGGACAGGTTCACCCCTCCACTTT. Its translation: CASSLVGTGTGSPLHF. The V call is TRBV7-2, the J call TRBJ1-6, with 9 bases matching TRBD1. The CDR3 loop spans 16 amino acids. The V segment lost 1 base and the J segment 9 bases; nucleotides outside the gene matches: 7. Germline V gene sequence: CDR1 SGHTA, CDR2 FQGNSA.

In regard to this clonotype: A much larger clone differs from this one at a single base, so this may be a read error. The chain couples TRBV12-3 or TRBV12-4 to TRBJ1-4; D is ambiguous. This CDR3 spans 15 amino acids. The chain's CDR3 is CASSPLLLRDEKLSF. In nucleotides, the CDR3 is TGTGCCAGCAGTCCACTTCTTTTGCGGGATGAAAAACTGTCTTTT.